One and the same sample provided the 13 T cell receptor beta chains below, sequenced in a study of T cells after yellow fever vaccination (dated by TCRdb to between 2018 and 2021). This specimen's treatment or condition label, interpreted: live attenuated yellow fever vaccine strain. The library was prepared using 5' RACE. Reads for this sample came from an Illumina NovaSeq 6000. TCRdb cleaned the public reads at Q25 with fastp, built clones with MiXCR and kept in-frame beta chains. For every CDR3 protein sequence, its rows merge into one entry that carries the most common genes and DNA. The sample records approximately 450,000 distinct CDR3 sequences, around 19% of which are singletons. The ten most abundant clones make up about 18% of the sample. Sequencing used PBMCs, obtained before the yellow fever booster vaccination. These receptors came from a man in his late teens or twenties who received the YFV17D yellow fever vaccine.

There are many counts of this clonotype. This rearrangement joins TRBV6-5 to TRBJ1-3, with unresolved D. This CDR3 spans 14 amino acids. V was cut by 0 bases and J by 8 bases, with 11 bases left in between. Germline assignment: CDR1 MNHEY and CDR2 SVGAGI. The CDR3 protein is CASSYSEGSDTIYF. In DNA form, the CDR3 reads TGTGCCAGCAGTTACTCGGAAGGGAGTGACACCATATATTTT.

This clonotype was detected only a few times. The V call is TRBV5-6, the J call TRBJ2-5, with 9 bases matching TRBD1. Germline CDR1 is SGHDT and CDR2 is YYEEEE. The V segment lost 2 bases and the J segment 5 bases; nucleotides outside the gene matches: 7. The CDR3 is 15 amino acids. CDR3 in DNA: TGTGCCAGCAGCTTTCCGGACAGGGGATGGGAGACCCAGTACTTC. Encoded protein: CASSFPDRGWETQYF.

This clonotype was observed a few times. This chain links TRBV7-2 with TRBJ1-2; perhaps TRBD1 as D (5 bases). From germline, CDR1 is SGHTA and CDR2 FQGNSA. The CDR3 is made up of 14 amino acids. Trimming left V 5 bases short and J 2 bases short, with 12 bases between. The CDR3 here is CASSRGGSNYGYTF. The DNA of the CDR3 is TGTGCCAGCAGCCGGGGGGGATCAAACTATGGCTACACCTTC.

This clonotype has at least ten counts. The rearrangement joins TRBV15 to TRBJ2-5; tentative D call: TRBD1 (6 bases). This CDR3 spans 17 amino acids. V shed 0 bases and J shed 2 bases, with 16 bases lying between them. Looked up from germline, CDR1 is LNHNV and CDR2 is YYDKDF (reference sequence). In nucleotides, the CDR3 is TGTGCCACCAGCAGAGATTTAGGCGGACAGAGGCAAGAGACCCAGTACTTC. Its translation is CATSRDLGGQRQETQYF. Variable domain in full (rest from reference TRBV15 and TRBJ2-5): DAMVIQNPRYQVTQFGKPVTLSCSQTLNHNVMYWYQQKSSQAPKLLFHYYDKDFNNEADTPDNFQSRRPNTSFCFLDIRSPGLGDTAMYLCATSRDLGGQRQETQYFGPGTRLLVL.

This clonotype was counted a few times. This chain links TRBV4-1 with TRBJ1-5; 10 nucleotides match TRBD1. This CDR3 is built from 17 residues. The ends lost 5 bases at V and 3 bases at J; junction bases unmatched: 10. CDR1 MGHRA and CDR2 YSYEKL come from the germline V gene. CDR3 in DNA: TGCGCCAGCAGCGACTTTCTTGGGACAGGGGACAATCAGCCCCAGCATTTT. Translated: CASSDFLGTGDNQPQHF.

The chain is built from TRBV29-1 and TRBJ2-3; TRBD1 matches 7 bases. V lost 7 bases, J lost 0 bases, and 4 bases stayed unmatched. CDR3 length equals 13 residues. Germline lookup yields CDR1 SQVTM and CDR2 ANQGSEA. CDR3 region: CSATGVSTDTQYF. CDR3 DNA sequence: TGCAGCGCCACAGGGGTGAGCACAGATACGCAGTATTTT.

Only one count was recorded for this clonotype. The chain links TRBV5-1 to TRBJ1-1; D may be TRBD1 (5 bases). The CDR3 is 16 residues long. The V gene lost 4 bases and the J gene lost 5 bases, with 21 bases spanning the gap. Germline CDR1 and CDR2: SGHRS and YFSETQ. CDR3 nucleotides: TGCGCCAGCAGCCGCGGTTCAGGGAGGGTGGGAACTGAAGCTTTCTTT. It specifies CASSRGSGRVGTEAFF.

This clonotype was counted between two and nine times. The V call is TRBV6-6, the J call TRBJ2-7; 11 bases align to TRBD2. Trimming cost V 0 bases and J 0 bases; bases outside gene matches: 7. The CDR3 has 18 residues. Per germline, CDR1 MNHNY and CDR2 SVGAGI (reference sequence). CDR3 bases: TGTGCCAGCAGTTACTCCCTAGCGGGGGGTCTGATCTCCTACGAGCAGTACTTC. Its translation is CASSYSLAGGLISYEQYF.

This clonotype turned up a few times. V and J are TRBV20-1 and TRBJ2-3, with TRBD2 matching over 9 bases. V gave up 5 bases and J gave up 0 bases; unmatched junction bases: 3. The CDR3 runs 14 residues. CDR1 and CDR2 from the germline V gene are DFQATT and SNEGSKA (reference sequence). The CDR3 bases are TGCAGTGCTGTGACTAGCGGTAGCACAGATACGCAGTATTTT. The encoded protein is CSAVTSGSTDTQYF.

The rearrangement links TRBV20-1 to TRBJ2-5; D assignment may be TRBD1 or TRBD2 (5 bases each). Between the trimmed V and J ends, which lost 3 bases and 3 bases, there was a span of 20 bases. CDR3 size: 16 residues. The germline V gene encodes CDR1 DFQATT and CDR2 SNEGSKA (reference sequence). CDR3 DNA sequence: TGCAGTGCTAGTCAAAGGAGAGGGGAAGTGGAAGAGACCCAGTACTTC. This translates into CSASQRRGEVEETQYF.

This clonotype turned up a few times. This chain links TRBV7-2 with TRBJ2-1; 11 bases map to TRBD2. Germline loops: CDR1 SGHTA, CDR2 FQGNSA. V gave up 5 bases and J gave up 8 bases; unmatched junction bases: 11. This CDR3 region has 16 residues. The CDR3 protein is CASSATSGGYGDEQFF. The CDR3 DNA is TGTGCCAGCAGCGCAACTAGCGGGGGTTACGGGGATGAGCAGTTCTTC.

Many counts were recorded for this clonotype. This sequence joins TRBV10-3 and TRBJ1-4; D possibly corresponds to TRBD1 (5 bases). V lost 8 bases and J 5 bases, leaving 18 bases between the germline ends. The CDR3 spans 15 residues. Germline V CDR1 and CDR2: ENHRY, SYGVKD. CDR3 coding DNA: TGTGCCATCCGAGACAGCGGTAATGGGAATGAAAAACTGTTTTTT. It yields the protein CAIRDSGNGNEKLFF.

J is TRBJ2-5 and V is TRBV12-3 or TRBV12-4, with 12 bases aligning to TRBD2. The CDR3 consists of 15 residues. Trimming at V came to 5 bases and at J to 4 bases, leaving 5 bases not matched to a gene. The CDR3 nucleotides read TGTGCCAGCAGTCCTAGCGGGGGGGCGGGAGAGACCCAGTACTTC. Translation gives CASSPSGGAGETQYF.